A single T cell receptor (beta chain) is shown here with its context. Its antigen is still unknown. 60 Vbeta and 13 Jbeta primers were used in PCR. Data came from immunoSEQ multiplex PCR; TCRdb stores just in-frame clones and leaves some out. Among 100,000 to 150,000 clones, 75% to 85% were seen once, and the ten largest hold roughly 4%. CDR3 length: 17 residues. Per germline, CDR1 PRHDT and CDR2 FYEKMQ (reference sequence). V lost 5 bases, J lost 8 bases, and 24 bases lay in between. The data originate from a study of cytomegalovirus exposure and HLA in healthy donors. General study results and limits: According to the study, roughly 160 TCR beta chains were cytomegalovirus-associated. A cluster of highly shared sequence variants was likely a sequencing artifact. A later examination showed that TCR association rates differed by HLA locus, with DRB1 most and HLA-C fewest.

These donors counted as nominally healthy when sampled, but unrecorded immune exposures were likely. Sequencing used PBMCs. This chain connects TRBV13 to TRBJ2-2; D gene uncertain. This clonotype was obtained from a man aged 40-49 years in good health and CMV-seronegative. This chain's CDR3 is CASSTIQAGVTPGELFF. CDR3 DNA sequence: TGTGCCAGCAGCACCATCCAGGCAGGTGTTACACCGGGGGAGCTGTTTTTT.